These 20 T cell receptor beta chains were sequenced from one sample in a study of Ad26.COV2.S vaccination and SARS-CoV-2 variants. Treatment here: roughly 19 received Ad26.COV2.S at low or high dose, single or two shots; roughly five received placebo; per-sample allocation not given. Sampling took place 63 days after the first vaccine or placebo injection. Sequencing used immunoSEQ multiplex PCR; TCRdb keeps in-frame clones, though not all of them. Seen here are roughly 320,000 clones, roughly 84% observed once, and the top ten hold around 3.5%. The sample was peripheral blood, taken in a trial of Ad26.COV2.S vaccine versus placebo. The receptor set was obtained from a person aged 18-60 years who received the Ad26.COV2.S COVID-19 vaccine or a placebo.

This clone appeared once. This chain links TRBV4-3 with TRBJ2-1, with TRBD2 matching 8 bases. The J segment lost 4 bases and the V segment lost 0 bases, leaving 5 bases of the junction unmatched. The CDR3 is 16 amino acids. Germline CDR1 is LGHNA and CDR2 is YSLEER. The CDR3 DNA follows: TGCGCCAGCAGCCAAGATCGCGGCGGGGGGTACAATGAGCAGTTCTTC. Its translation is CASSQDRGGGYNEQFF.

Concerning this clone itself: The same CDR3 arises from other DNA sequences in this sample as well. The chain uses TRBV9 and TRBJ2-2; no definite D call. The ends were cut back, 1 base at V and 5 bases at J, with 0 bases in the middle. CDR3 length: 11 residues. CDR1 and CDR2 (germline): SGDLS, YYNGEE. The CDR3 sequence: CASSVTGELFF. The CDR3 DNA follows: TGTGCCAGCAGCGTAACCGGGGAGCTGTTTTTT.

CDR3 protein: CASSEESWRGGRVELFF. DNA of the CDR3: TGTGCCAGCAGTGAAGAGTCGTGGCGGGGGGGCCGCGTGGAGCTGTTTTTT. The rearrangement uses TRBV2 and TRBJ2-2; 9 positions match TRBD2. Germline CDR1 is SNHLY and CDR2 is FYNNEI. The CDR3 sequence is 17 residues long. Trimming at V came to 1 base and at J to 10 bases, leaving 13 bases not matched to a gene.

DNA for the CDR3: TGTGCCAGCAGACCCAGGGATTTTTACTACGAGCAGTACTTC. Its translation: CASRPRDFYYEQYF. This chain connects TRBV6-5 to TRBJ2-7, with D perhaps matching TRBD1 (5 bases). Germline V gene sequence: CDR1 MNHEY, CDR2 SVGAGI. V was trimmed by 6 bases and J by 3 bases, leaving 15 bases between them. The CDR3 covers 14 residues.

The CDR3 loop is CATPTLGSNQPQHF. CDR3 bases: TGTGCCACCCCTACCCTTGGGAGCAATCAGCCCCAGCATTTT. The chain has TRBV24-1 and TRBJ1-5, with no clear D. Germline CDR1 and CDR2: KGHDR and SFDVKD. The CDR3 sequence is 14 residues long. Trimming left V 9 bases short and J 1 base short, with 12 bases between.

The rearrangement links TRBV5-6 to TRBJ1-2; D remains unclear. The V end was cut by 6 bases, the J end by 2 bases, with 14 bases between. Germline V gene data show CDR1 as SGHDT and CDR2 as YYEEEE. The CDR3 extends over 14 amino acids. The chain's CDR3 is CASTRWQTNYGYTF. In DNA, the CDR3 is TGTGCCAGCACCCGGTGGCAGACCAACTATGGCTACACCTTC.

This chain uses TRBV9 with TRBJ2-5; TRBD2 agrees at 9 bases. This CDR3 has 15 residues. The germline V gene has CDR1 SGDLS and CDR2 YYNGEE. V lost 0 bases and J lost 5; bases outside the gene matches: 5. This CDR3 is CASSVEAGGRETQYF. The DNA for the CDR3 is TGTGCCAGCAGCGTAGAAGCGGGGGGTCGGGAGACCCAGTACTTC.

J is TRBJ2-7 and V is TRBV10-3, with D perhaps TRBD2 (6 bases). Germline loops: CDR1 ENHRY, CDR2 SYGVKD. Trimming shortened V by 10 bases and J by 0 bases, and 13 bases separated the two germline ends. This CDR3 comprises 13 residues. CDR3 residues: CATGAGASYEQYF. The CDR3 DNA follows: TGTGCCACGGGAGCGGGTGCCTCCTACGAGCAGTACTTC.

This sequence joins TRBV30 and TRBJ2-2; D gene ambiguous. V was trimmed by 2 bases and J by 4 bases, leaving 11 bases between them. Looked up from germline, CDR1 is GTSNPN and CDR2 is SVGIG (reference sequence). The length of the CDR3 is 14 residues. In nucleotides, the CDR3 is TGTGCCTGGAGTTCAGGACGGATCACCGGGGAGCTGTTTTTT. Translating gives CAWSSGRITGELFF.

This clone was picked up a small number of times. The rearrangement links TRBV4-1 to TRBJ1-3; D remains ambiguous. Trimming pared 1 base from V and 0 bases from J, leaving 13 bases between. Germline CDR1 MGHRA, CDR2 YSYEKL. This CDR3 is built from 17 residues. Written as DNA, the CDR3 is TGCGCCAGCAGCCAAGTCGTAGGGATAGGCTCTGGAAACACCATATATTTT. Amino acids: CASSQVVGIGSGNTIYF.

The chain recombines TRBV5-6 with TRBJ1-5; 7 bases fit TRBD1. The CDR3 loop spans 14 amino acids. Germline assignment: CDR1 SGHDT and CDR2 YYEEEE. V trimming: 3 bases; J trimming: 6 bases; junction bases outside the gene matches: 6. The CDR3 sequence is CASSYGTVGQPQHF. As DNA, the CDR3 is TGTGCCAGCAGCTATGGGACAGTAGGTCAGCCCCAGCATTTT.

The chain couples TRBV7-2 to TRBJ2-7; no firm D call. Trimming cost V 1 base and J 0 bases, with 7 bases left between them. Germline CDR1 and CDR2: SGHTA and FQGNSA. This CDR3 spans 14 amino acids. CDR3 sequence (DNA): TGTGCCAGCAGCTTAGTTTCGAGCTCCTACGAGCAGTACTTC. It yields the protein CASSLVSSSYEQYF.

J is TRBJ1-1 and V is TRBV21-1. TRBV21-1 is a pseudogene. The CDR3 covers 12 residues. CDR3 sequence reads: CASSTVDTEAFF. The CDR3 bases are TGTGCCAGCAGCACCGTTGACACTGAAGCTTTCTTT.

V and J are TRBV19 and TRBJ1-5; D unclear. This CDR3 spans 16 amino acids. V dropped 0 bases and J dropped 0 bases, with 9 bases sitting between them. Looked up from germline, CDR1 is LNHDA and CDR2 is SQIVND (reference sequence). CDR3 DNA sequence: TGTGCCAGTAGTATAGAGGTGGGTTATAGCAATCAGCCCCAGCATTTT. It translates to CASSIEVGYSNQPQHF.

The V and J genes are TRBV5-6 and TRBJ2-5; 10 bases agree with TRBD1. The CDR3 length is 15 residues. V gave up 5 bases and J gave up 5 bases; unmatched junction bases: 9. Germline CDR1 SGHDT, CDR2 YYEEEE. The chain's CDR3 is CASSTGTGARETQYF. CDR3 DNA: TGTGCCAGCAGTACCGGGACAGGGGCTAGGGAGACCCAGTACTTC. The full variable domain, its missing parts supplied by reference TRBV5-6 and TRBJ2-5, is DAGVTQSPTHLIKTRGQQVTLRCSPKSGHDTVSWYQQALGQGPQFIFQYYEEEERQRGNFPDRFSGHQFPNYSSELNVNALLLGDSALYLCASSTGTGARETQYFGPGTRLLVL.

This clone was detected once. The chain couples TRBV11-2 to TRBJ1-4; D uncertain. This CDR3 has 15 residues. Trimming left V 2 bases short and J 10 bases short, with 17 bases between. The V gene's germline CDR1 is SGHAT and CDR2 FQNNGV. CDR3 protein: CASSLTGVYPRKLFF. The CDR3 DNA follows: TGTGCCAGCAGCTTAACCGGGGTATATCCTAGAAAACTGTTTTTT.

The chain carries TRBV4-2 and TRBJ1-1; TRBD1 might be the D (5 bases). V dropped 4 bases and J dropped 7 bases, with 16 bases sitting between them. CDR1 LGHNA and CDR2 YNFKEQ come from the germline V gene. This CDR3 spans 14 amino acids. This CDR3 reads CASSPLRDSREAFF. Written as DNA, the CDR3 is TGTGCCAGCAGCCCTCTCCGGGACTCGCGTGAAGCTTTCTTT.

The rearrangement uses TRBV13 and TRBJ2-1, with TRBD2 matching 11 bases. CDR3 size: 15 residues. Losses at the gene ends were 7 bases for V and 9 bases for J; bases not matched to a gene: 11. The germline V gene has CDR1 PRHDT and CDR2 FYEKMQ (reference sequence). The chain's CDR3 is CASTLSGGAGFEQFF. CDR3 nucleotides: TGTGCCAGCACCCTTAGCGGGGGGGCGGGATTTGAGCAGTTCTTC.

This chain connects TRBV7-9 to TRBJ1-1; D gene unclear. The ends were cut back, 4 bases at V and 1 base at J, with 4 bases in the middle. Germline V CDR1 and CDR2: SEHNR, FQNEAQ (reference sequence). This CDR3 is 12 amino acids long. This CDR3 reads CASSSRNTEAFF. The DNA of the CDR3 is TGTGCCAGCAGCTCCAGGAACACTGAAGCTTTCTTT.

This clone was seen just once. V usage is TRBV7-9 and J usage is TRBJ2-3, with D possibly called TRBD1 or TRBD2 (5 bases each). Germline V gives CDR1 SEHNR, CDR2 FQNEAQ (reference sequence). V gave up 5 bases and J gave up 6 bases, with 21 bases separating them. This CDR3 is built from 16 residues. The CDR3 loop reads CASSTGGTDITDTQYF. The CDR3 DNA reads TGTGCCAGCAGCACCGGTGGGACGGACATCACGGATACGCAGTATTTT.